The 6 T cell receptor beta chains presented below share a single source sample, sequenced in a study of blood T cell repertoires in COVID-19. Method: immunoSEQ multiplex PCR; TCRdb's copy keeps in-frame clones and lacks some. The sample yields roughly 81,000 clones, around 88% seen once. The sequencing input was peripheral blood. These receptors originate from a man older than 75 with active or convalescent COVID-19.

The chain uses TRBV5-6 and TRBJ1-5, with a possible D match to TRBD1 (5 bases). The CDR3 covers 15 residues. V dropped 4 bases and J dropped 0 bases, with 11 bases sitting between them. CDR1 is SGHDT, CDR2 YYEEEE, per germline. The CDR3 is CASSPGLNSNQPQHF. The DNA for the CDR3 is TGTGCCAGCAGCCCGGGACTGAATAGCAATCAGCCCCAGCATTTT. Variable domain in full (rest from reference TRBV5-6 and TRBJ1-5): DAGVTQSPTHLIKTRGQQVTLRCSPKSGHDTVSWYQQALGQGPQFIFQYYEEEERQRGNFPDRFSGHQFPNYSSELNVNALLLGDSALYLCASSPGLNSNQPQHFGDGTRLSIL.

The V call is TRBV5-6, the J call TRBJ1-6; TRBD1 is a possible D gene (5 bases). Germline V gives CDR1 SGHDT, CDR2 YYEEEE. V lost 0 bases and J lost 10, with 17 bases in between. This CDR3 spans 16 amino acids. The CDR3 is CASSLVGGWGSSPLHF. CDR3 coding DNA: TGTGCCAGCAGCTTGGTTGGAGGGTGGGGGAGCTCACCCCTCCACTTT. Together with reference TRBV5-6 and TRBJ1-6, the CDR3 gives the full variable domain: DAGVTQSPTHLIKTRGQQVTLRCSPKSGHDTVSWYQQALGQGPQFIFQYYEEEERQRGNFPDRFSGHQFPNYSSELNVNALLLGDSALYLCASSLVGGWGSSPLHFGNGTRLTVT.

The chain couples TRBV2 to TRBJ1-3, with 8 nucleotides matching TRBD1. Unmatched junction bases numbered 3, after V lost 0 bases and J lost 2 bases. The CDR3 covers 16 residues. The V gene's germline CDR1 is SNHLY and CDR2 FYNNEI. CDR3 amino acids: CASSEALTGAGNTIYF. DNA of the CDR3: TGTGCCAGCAGTGAAGCCCTGACAGGGGCTGGAAACACCATATATTTT.

This clone was seen only a few times. The same CDR3 is also encoded by other DNA sequences in this sample. The chain employs TRBV5-1 and TRBJ1-3, with 9 bases fitting TRBD1. The CDR3 contains 16 residues. The germline V gene has CDR1 SGHRS and CDR2 YFSETQ. V lost 0 bases and J lost 3; bases outside the gene matches: 4. Here the CDR3 DNA reads TGCGCCAGCAGCTTGGCCGGGACAGGGTTTGGAAACACCATATATTTT. Its protein product is CASSLAGTGFGNTIYF. The full variable domain, rest sourced from reference TRBV5-1 and TRBJ1-3, is KAGVTQTPRYLIKTRGQQVTLSCSPISGHRSVSWYQQTPGQGLQFLFEYFSETQRNKGNFPGRFSGRQFSNSRSEMNVSTLELGDSALYLCASSLAGTGFGNTIYFGEGSWLTVV.

The rearrangement links TRBV7-8 to TRBJ1-4, with D possibly matching TRBD1 (5 bases). CDR1 and CDR2 from the germline V gene are SGHVS and FQNEAQ. The length of the CDR3 is 14 residues. Trimming cost V 5 bases and J 4 bases, with 11 bases left between them. Here the CDR3 reads CASSGGGGNEKLFF. For the CDR3, the DNA is TGTGCCAGCAGCGGCGGGGGAGGTAATGAAAAACTGTTTTTT.

The genes are TRBV2 and TRBJ1-1; 7 bases fit TRBD1. Germline V lookup: CDR1 SNHLY, CDR2 FYNNEI. This CDR3 contains 16 residues. V trimming: 7 bases; J trimming: 0 bases; junction bases outside the gene matches: 11. As DNA, the CDR3 is TGTGCCAGCAAAGCTGGGGACAGCCGAATGAACACTGAAGCTTTCTTT. It yields the protein CASKAGDSRMNTEAFF.